This T cell receptor (beta chain) appears in the sequencing data of a study of identifying expanded T cells in peripheral blood. General study points: Differentially abundant clones: roughly 1.2 between replicates, approximately 16 at about two weeks, approximately 19 at four. Clone count variance between approximately two-week samples rose with total template count.

CDR1 and CDR2 (germline): LNHDA, SQIVND (reference sequence). The CDR3 consists of 16 residues. V was clipped by 6 bases and J by 2 bases, with 17 bases between them. In the case of this clone: Its antigen is unknown.

Collection occurred without any documented infections or immune events in donors. Here immunoSEQ multiplex PCR was the method, and the copy in TCRdb shows in-frame clones only, minus some. This sample has under 100,000 clones, with approximately 90% found just once. The sequence derives from a person aged 18 to 75 in good health. Sequenced: blood. V is TRBV19 and J is TRBJ1-5; the D is unclear. The CDR3 region has the DNA TGTGCCAGTAGGGTAGCAGCAGATAAGCGCAATCAGCCCCAGCATTTT. Amino acids: CASRVAADKRNQPQHF.